The next 21 T cell receptor beta chains were all read from a single sample in a study of T cell responses to AZD1222 COVID-19 vaccine. Data came from immunoSEQ multiplex PCR; TCRdb stores just in-frame clones and leaves some out. The data hold 100,000 to 150,000 clones, with around 85% observed a single time. The specimen was peripheral blood, collected on day 0 of AZD1222 vaccination. The source of these receptors is an adult in good health.

This clone appeared once. The V gene is TRBV2, the J gene TRBJ2-1; D might be TRBD1 or TRBD2, each matching 5 bases. Germline V CDR1 and CDR2: SNHLY, FYNNEI. The CDR3 loop spans 16 amino acids. Between the trimmed V and J ends, which lost 6 bases and 5 bases, there was a span of 20 bases. The CDR3 loop reads CASSKSGPKPHNEQFF. In DNA, the CDR3 is TGTGCCAGCAGCAAATCGGGACCCAAACCCCACAATGAGCAGTTCTTC.

In the case of this clone: The junction shows a germline mismatch at one end, possibly a read error. The sample has other DNA sequences that encode this CDR3 too. The chain has TRBV15 and TRBJ1-6; 9 nucleotides agree with TRBD1. Germline CDR1 LNHNV, CDR2 YYDKDF (reference sequence). CDR3 length equals 18 residues. This CDR3 is CATSRDQQGAGNNSPLHF. The CDR3 DNA reads as TGTGCTACCAGCAGAGATCAACAGGGGGCTGGGAATAATTCACCCCTCCACTTT.

The rearrangement uses TRBV6-5 and TRBJ1-2; 10 bases map to TRBD1. The germline V gene encodes CDR1 MNHEY and CDR2 SVGAGI. V was clipped by 7 bases and J by 2 bases; unmatched bases: 7. The CDR3 extends over 15 amino acids. The CDR3 DNA follows: TGTGCCAGCACCCTGACGACAGGGGGCAACTATGGCTACACCTTC. Translation gives CASTLTTGGNYGYTF.

The chain carries TRBV19 and TRBJ1-5; D remains ambiguous. This CDR3 is built from 12 residues. Germline CDR1 is LNHDA and CDR2 is SQIVND (reference sequence). Trimming took off 5 bases at V and 7 bases at J, with 9 bases between the two ends. The CDR3 coding sequence is TGTGCCAGTAGTGGGATGGGCCAGCCCCAGCATTTT. Its protein product is CASSGMGQPQHF.

CDR3 region: CASSQASTGANTGELFF. The CDR3 nucleotides read TGCGCCAGCAGCCAGGCGTCCACGGGAGCGAACACCGGGGAGCTGTTTTTT. This rearrangement joins TRBV4-1 to TRBJ2-2; TRBD2 might be the D (6 bases). Germline CDR1 is MGHRA and CDR2 is YSYEKL. V shed 3 bases and J shed 0 bases, with 14 bases lying between them. This CDR3 spans 17 amino acids.

The chain is built from TRBV6-6 and TRBJ1-6; possibly TRBD1 for D (5 bases). Germline values: CDR1 MNHNY, CDR2 SVGAGI (reference sequence). The V and J ends lost 2 bases and 8 bases respectively, with 7 bases between them. The CDR3 totals 13 residues. Written as DNA, the CDR3 is TGTGCCAGCAGTTACGGGACCCATTCACCCCTCCACTTT. Encoded protein: CASSYGTHSPLHF.

The chain couples TRBV5-1 to TRBJ2-7, with D tentatively TRBD2 (5 bases). Trimming shortened V by 3 bases and J by 7 bases, and 14 bases separated the two germline ends. The CDR3 totals 13 residues. The germline CDR1 and CDR2 sequences are SGHRS and YFSETQ. The CDR3 sequence is CASSSQDRGEQYF. CDR3 bases: TGCGCCAGCAGCTCCCAGGATCGCGGGGAGCAGTACTTC.

The V call is TRBV5-6, the J call TRBJ1-5; 8 bases line up with TRBD1. Germline trimming cut 4 bases from V and 1 base from J; bases unmatched to any gene: 7. The CDR3 is 16 amino acids. CDR1 and CDR2 (germline): SGHDT, YYEEEE. Written as DNA, the CDR3 is TGTGCCAGCAGCGTAGGGACAGGATTGAGCAATCAGCCCCAGCATTTT. Amino acids: CASSVGTGLSNQPQHF.

This chain links TRBV28 with TRBJ1-2, with D unresolved. Germline V gene data show CDR1 as MDHEN and CDR2 as SYDVKM. This CDR3 spans 16 amino acids. V dropped 4 bases and J dropped 4 bases, with 19 bases sitting between them. In nucleotides, the CDR3 is TGTGCCAGCAGTTCCCGAGGTTGGCCGGGCTCCTATGGCTACACCTTC. This sequence encodes CASSSRGWPGSYGYTF.

The V gene is TRBV28, the J gene TRBJ2-3; TRBD2 matches 14 bases. The J segment lost 0 bases and the V segment lost 8 bases, leaving 13 bases of the junction unmatched. The CDR3 is 19 residues long. Germline V gene data show CDR1 as MDHEN and CDR2 as SYDVKM. The DNA for the CDR3 is TGTGCCAGCTCCTCACCCGGGACTAGCGGGGGATCTAGCACAGATACGCAGTATTTT. It translates to CASSSPGTSGGSSTDTQYF.

Concerning this clone itself: At one of its ends the junction is not consistent with the germline gene, which may arise from a read error. The chain employs TRBV20-1 and TRBJ1-4, with D tentatively TRBD1 (6 bases). CDR3 length equals 11 residues. CDR1 is DFQATT and CDR2 is SNEGSKA in the germline V gene (reference sequence). The CDR3 here is CSARDSGQRVF. In nucleotides, the CDR3 is TGCAGTGCTAGAGATTCGGGACAAAGGGTTTTT.

This clone was seen a single time. The rearrangement uses TRBV19 and TRBJ1-5, with 10 bases lining up with TRBD1. Germline V lookup: CDR1 LNHDA, CDR2 SQIVND (reference sequence). The CDR3 has 16 residues. The V gene end was trimmed by 2 bases and the J gene end by 6 bases; junction bases not matched to a gene: 7. CDR3 protein: CASSILVTGGGQPQHF. In DNA form, the CDR3 reads TGTGCCAGTAGTATATTAGTGACAGGGGGCGGTCAGCCCCAGCATTTT.

The chain joins TRBV6-1 to TRBJ1-3; D is unclear. Germline CDR1 is MNHNS and CDR2 is SASEGT. This CDR3 has 15 amino acids. Trimming cost V 1 base and J 2 bases, with 9 bases left between them. CDR3 region: CASSEETWTGNTIYF. CDR3 nucleotide sequence: TGTGCCAGCAGTGAAGAAACGTGGACTGGAAACACCATATATTTT.

The V gene is TRBV6-5, the J gene TRBJ2-1, with 8 bases aligning to TRBD1. CDR3 length: 15 amino acids. CDR1 MNHEY and CDR2 SVGAGI come from the germline V gene. The J segment lost 5 bases and the V segment lost 6 bases, leaving 9 bases of the junction unmatched. The chain's CDR3 is CASSSTGGLNNEQFF. The DNA of the CDR3 is TGTGCCAGCAGCAGTACAGGGGGGCTTAACAATGAGCAGTTCTTC.

V usage is TRBV10-3 and J usage is TRBJ2-5; unclear D gene. From germline, CDR1 is ENHRY and CDR2 SYGVKD. This CDR3 has 18 residues. Trimming shortened V by 4 bases and J by 2 bases, and 23 bases separated the two germline ends. For the CDR3, the DNA is TGTGCCATCAGTGCCCAGACGTCGTCCAACTCAGGACAAGAGACCCAGTACTTC. Its translation is CAISAQTSSNSGQETQYF.

The chain employs TRBV5-1 and TRBJ1-3, with D hard to call. CDR3 size: 14 residues. Deletions cut 0 bases from V and 1 base from J, with 5 bases between. Germline CDR1 and CDR2: SGHRS and YFSETQ. The CDR3 sequence is CASSLEGSGNTIYF. The CDR3 bases are TGCGCCAGCAGCTTGGAAGGGTCTGGAAACACCATATATTTT.

V usage is TRBV29-1 and J usage is TRBJ1-1, with TRBD1 identical over 9 bases. The trim removed 6 bases at V and 7 bases at J, leaving 6 bases unmatched. The CDR3 has 12 amino acids. CDR1 and CDR2 from the germline V gene are SQVTM and ANQGSEA. CDR3 bases: TGCAGCGTAGCGGACAGGGGTTATGAAGCTTTCTTT. This translates into CSVADRGYEAFF.

This sequence joins TRBV19 and TRBJ2-5; tentatively, D is TRBD1 (5 bases). Germline V gives CDR1 LNHDA, CDR2 SQIVND (reference sequence). The CDR3 is made up of 12 amino acids. The V gene lost 10 bases and the J gene lost 5 bases, with 14 bases spanning the gap. CDR3 residues: CAIADNTETQYF. For the CDR3, the DNA is TGTGCCATCGCGGACAATACGGAGACCCAGTACTTC.

V and J are TRBV30 and TRBJ1-2; D remains unclear. The germline V gene has CDR1 GTSNPN and CDR2 SVGIG (reference sequence). The V end lost 2 bases, the J end lost 4 bases, and 8 bases lay between the germline ends. This CDR3 is 12 amino acids long. The CDR3 is CAWSSGSYGYTF. CDR3 DNA: TGTGCCTGGAGTTCGGGGTCCTATGGCTACACCTTC. The complete variable domain, with remaining parts taken from reference TRBV30 and TRBJ1-2, reads SQTIHQWPATLVQPVGSPLSLECTVEGTSNPNLYWYRQAAGRGLQLLFYSVGIGQISSEVPQNLSASRPQDRQFILSSKKLLLSDSGFYLCAWSSGSYGYTFGSGTRLTVV.

The gene calls are TRBV20-1 and TRBJ1-5, with a weak D call TRBD1 (6 bases). Deletions cut 3 bases from V and 5 bases from J, with 23 bases between. CDR3 length: 17 amino acids. Germline V CDR1 and CDR2: DFQATT, SNEGSKA (reference sequence). CDR3 sequence (DNA): TGCAGTGCTAGTCCCCTCATCGGAGGGACAAAGGATCAGCCCCAGCATTTT. Translated, it gives CSASPLIGGTKDQPQHF.

The V and J genes are TRBV24-1 and TRBJ1-1; D ambiguous. The CDR3 has 15 amino acids. V lost 2 bases to trimming and J lost 1 base, with 10 bases between them. CDR1 is KGHDR, CDR2 SFDVKD, per germline. CDR3 DNA: TGTGCCACCAGTGATTCCCTAACGGGGAACACTGAAGCTTTCTTT. It specifies CATSDSLTGNTEAFF.